These 3 T cell receptor beta chains originate from one sample sequenced in a study of cytomegalovirus exposure and HLA in healthy donors. The PCR contained 60 Vbeta and 13 Jbeta primers. TCRdb's table, derived via immunoSEQ multiplex PCR, lists solely in-frame clones and lacks some. The sample comprises about 120,000 clones, roughly 82% of which are singletons, and 11% rests with the top ten. Sequences were obtained from PBMCs. These receptors all come from a man aged 35-49 years in good health and CMV-seropositive.

This chain joins TRBV5-1 and TRBJ2-1; 10 bases are shared with TRBD2. This CDR3 region has 14 residues. Germline V gene sequence: CDR1 SGHRS, CDR2 YFSETQ. Losses at the gene ends were 2 bases for V and 7 bases for J; bases not matched to a gene: 3. CDR3 amino acids: CASSLATSGNEQFF. The CDR3 DNA reads TGCGCCAGCAGCTTAGCGACTAGCGGGAATGAGCAGTTCTTC.

Points on this clone: Mismatch with germline at one junction end may stem from a read error. This chain uses TRBV11-3 with TRBJ2-6; possibly TRBD1 for D (6 bases). The CDR3 sequence is 15 residues long. Germline V CDR1 and CDR2: SGHNT, YENEEA. The CDR3 nucleotides read TGTGCCAGCAGCGAAAGGACAGCTGGGGCCAACGGCCTGACTTTC. Translated, it gives CASSERTAGANGLTF.

In this sample, this clone turned up once. V gene TRBV5-1 combines with J gene TRBJ2-5; 8 positions match TRBD2. From germline, CDR1 is SGHRS and CDR2 YFSETQ. This CDR3 has 14 amino acids. Losses at the gene ends were 4 bases for V and 5 bases for J; bases not matched to a gene: 7. The CDR3 reads CASSILPGGETQYF. For the CDR3, the DNA is TGCGCCAGCAGCATCCTCCCGGGGGGGGAGACCCAGTACTTC.